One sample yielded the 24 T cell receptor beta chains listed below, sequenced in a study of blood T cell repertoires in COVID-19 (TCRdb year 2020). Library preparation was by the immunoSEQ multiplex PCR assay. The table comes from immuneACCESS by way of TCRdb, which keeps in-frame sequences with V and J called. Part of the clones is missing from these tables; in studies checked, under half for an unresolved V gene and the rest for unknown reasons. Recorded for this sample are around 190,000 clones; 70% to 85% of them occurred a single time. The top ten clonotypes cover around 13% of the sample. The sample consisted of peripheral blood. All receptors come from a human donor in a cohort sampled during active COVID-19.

The CDR3 loop reads CASSGGISYEQYF. The CDR3 DNA is TGTGCCAGCTCAGGGGGCATCTCCTACGAGCAGTACTTC. The chain is built from TRBV18 and TRBJ2-7; D may be TRBD1 (6 bases). The CDR3 runs to 13 residues. V lost 5 bases and J 0 bases, leaving 8 bases between the germline ends. The germline V gene has CDR1 KGHSH and CDR2 LQKENI. Full variable domain (rest looked up from reference TRBV18 and TRBJ2-7): NAGVMQNPRHLVRRRGQEARLRCSPMKGHSHVYWYRQLPEEGLKFMVYLQKENIIDESGMPKERFSAEFPKEGPSILRIQQVVRGDSAAYFCASSGGISYEQYFGPGTRLTVT.

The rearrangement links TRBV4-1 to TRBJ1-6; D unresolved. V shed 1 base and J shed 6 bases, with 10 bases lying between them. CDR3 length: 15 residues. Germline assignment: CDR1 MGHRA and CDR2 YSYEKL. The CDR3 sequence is CASSQVAGPNSPLHF. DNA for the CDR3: TGCGCCAGCAGCCAAGTCGCGGGCCCTAATTCACCCCTCCACTTT.

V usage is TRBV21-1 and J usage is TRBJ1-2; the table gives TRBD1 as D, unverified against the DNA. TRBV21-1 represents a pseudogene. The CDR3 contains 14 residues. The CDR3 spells CASSKGQGAGGYTF. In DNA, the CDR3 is TGTGCCAGCAGCAAGGGGCAGGGGGCGGGTGGCTACACCTTC.

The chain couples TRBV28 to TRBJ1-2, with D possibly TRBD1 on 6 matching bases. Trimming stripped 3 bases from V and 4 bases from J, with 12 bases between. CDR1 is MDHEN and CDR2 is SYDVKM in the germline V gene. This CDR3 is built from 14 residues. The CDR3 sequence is CASSFKGEIYGYTF. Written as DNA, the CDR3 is TGTGCCAGCAGTTTTAAGGGGGAGATCTATGGCTACACCTTC.

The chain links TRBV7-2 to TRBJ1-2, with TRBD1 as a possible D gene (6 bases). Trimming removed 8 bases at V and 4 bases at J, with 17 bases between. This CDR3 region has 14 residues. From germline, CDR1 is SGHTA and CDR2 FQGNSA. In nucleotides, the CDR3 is TGTGCCAGCCGACCACAGGGACCCCTCTATGGCTACACCTTC. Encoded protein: CASRPQGPLYGYTF. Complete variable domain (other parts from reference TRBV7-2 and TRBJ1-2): GAGVSQSPSNKVTEKGKDVELRCDPISGHTALYWYRQSLGQGLEFLIYFQGNSAPDKSGLPSDRFSAERTGGSVSTLTIQRTQQEDSAVYLCASRPQGPLYGYTFGSGTRLTVV.

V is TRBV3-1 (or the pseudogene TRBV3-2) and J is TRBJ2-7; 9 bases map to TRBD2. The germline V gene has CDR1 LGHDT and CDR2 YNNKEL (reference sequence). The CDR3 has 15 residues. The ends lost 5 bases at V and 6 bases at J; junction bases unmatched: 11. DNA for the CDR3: TGTGCCAGCAGCATGTTAGCGGGAGCACGGTCCGAGCAGTACTTC. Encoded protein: CASSMLAGARSEQYF.

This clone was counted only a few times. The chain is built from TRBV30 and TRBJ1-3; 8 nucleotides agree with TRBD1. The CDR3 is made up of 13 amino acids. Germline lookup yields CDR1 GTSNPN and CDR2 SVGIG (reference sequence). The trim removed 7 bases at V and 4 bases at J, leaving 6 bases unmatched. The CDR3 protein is CASTRGPGNTIYF. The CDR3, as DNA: TGTGCCTCGACCAGGGGGCCGGGAAACACCATATATTTT.

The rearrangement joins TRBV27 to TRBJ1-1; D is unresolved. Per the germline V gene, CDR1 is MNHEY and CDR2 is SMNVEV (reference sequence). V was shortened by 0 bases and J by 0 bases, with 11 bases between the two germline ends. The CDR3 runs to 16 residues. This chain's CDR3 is CASSLSRQIMNTEAFF. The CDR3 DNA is TGTGCCAGCAGTTTATCGCGGCAGATCATGAACACTGAAGCTTTCTTT.

The CDR3 loop reads CASSFSNLAGGLSYEQYF. For the CDR3, the DNA is TGTGCCAGCAGCTTTTCAAACCTCGCTGGGGGACTCTCCTACGAGCAGTACTTC. The J gene is TRBJ2-7, the V gene TRBV5-4, with a tentative D call TRBD2 (6 bases). Trimming pared 2 bases from V and 0 bases from J, leaving 21 bases between. The CDR3 is 18 residues long. The germline gives CDR1 SGHNT, CDR2 YYREEE (reference sequence).

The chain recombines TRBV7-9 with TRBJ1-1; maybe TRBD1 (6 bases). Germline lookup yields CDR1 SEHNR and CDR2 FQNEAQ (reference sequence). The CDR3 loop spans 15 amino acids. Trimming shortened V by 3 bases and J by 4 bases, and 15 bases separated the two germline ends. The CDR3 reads CASSFLAGVGTEAFF. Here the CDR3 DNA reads TGTGCCAGCAGCTTTTTGGCAGGGGTGGGCACTGAAGCTTTCTTT.

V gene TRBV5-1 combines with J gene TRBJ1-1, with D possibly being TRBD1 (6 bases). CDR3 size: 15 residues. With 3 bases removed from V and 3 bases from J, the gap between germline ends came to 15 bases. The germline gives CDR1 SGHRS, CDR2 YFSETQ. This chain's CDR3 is CASSSTQGGYTEAFF. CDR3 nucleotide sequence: TGCGCCAGCAGCTCGACACAGGGAGGGTACACTGAAGCTTTCTTT.

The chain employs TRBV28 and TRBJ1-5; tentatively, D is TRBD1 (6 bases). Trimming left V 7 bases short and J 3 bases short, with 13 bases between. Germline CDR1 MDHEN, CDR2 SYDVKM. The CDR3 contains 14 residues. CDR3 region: CASNRAGDNQPQHF. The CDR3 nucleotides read TGTGCCAGCAATAGGGCAGGGGACAATCAGCCCCAGCATTTT. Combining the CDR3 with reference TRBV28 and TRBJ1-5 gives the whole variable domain DVKVTQSSRYLVKRTGEKVFLECVQDMDHENMFWYRQDPGLGLRLIYFSYDVKMKEKGDIPEGYSVSREKKERFSLILESASTNQTSMYLCASNRAGDNQPQHFGDGTRLSIL.

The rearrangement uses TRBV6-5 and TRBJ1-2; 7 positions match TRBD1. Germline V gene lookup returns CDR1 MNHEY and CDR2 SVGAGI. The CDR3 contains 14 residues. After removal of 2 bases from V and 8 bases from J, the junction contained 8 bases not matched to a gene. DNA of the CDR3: TGTGCCAGCAGTTACAATCGACAGGGTAGCGGCTACACCTTC. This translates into CASSYNRQGSGYTF.

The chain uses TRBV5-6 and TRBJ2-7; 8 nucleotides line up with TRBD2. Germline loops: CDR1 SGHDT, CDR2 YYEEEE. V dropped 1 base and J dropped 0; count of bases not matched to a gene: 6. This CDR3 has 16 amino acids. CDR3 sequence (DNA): TGTGCCAGCAGCTTGTATCCCGCGGGAGGCTCCTACGAGCAGTACTTC. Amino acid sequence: CASSLYPAGGSYEQYF.

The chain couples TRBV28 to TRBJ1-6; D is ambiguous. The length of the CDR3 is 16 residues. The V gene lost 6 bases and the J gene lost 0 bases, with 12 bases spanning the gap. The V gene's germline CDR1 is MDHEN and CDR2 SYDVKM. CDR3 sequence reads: CASSNPASSYNSPLHF. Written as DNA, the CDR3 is TGTGCCAGCAGCAATCCTGCCAGCTCCTATAATTCACCCCTCCACTTT. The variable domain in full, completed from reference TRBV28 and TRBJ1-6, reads DVKVTQSSRYLVKRTGEKVFLECVQDMDHENMFWYRQDPGLGLRLIYFSYDVKMKEKGDIPEGYSVSREKKERFSLILESASTNQTSMYLCASSNPASSYNSPLHFGNGTRLTVT.

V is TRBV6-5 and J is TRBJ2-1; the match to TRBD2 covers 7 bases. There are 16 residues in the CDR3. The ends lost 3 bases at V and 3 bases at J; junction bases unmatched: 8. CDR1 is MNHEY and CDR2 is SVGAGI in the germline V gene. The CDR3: CASSYRAGVSYNEQFF. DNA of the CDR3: TGTGCCAGCAGTTATAGGGCGGGAGTCAGCTACAATGAGCAGTTCTTC.

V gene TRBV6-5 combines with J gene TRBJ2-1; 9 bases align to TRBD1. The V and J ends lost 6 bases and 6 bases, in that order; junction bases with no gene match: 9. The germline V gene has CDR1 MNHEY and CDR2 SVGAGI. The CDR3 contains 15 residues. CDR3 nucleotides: TGTGCCAGCAGCAGCCCAGGGACAGGGATCAATGAGCAGTTCTTC. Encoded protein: CASSSPGTGINEQFF.

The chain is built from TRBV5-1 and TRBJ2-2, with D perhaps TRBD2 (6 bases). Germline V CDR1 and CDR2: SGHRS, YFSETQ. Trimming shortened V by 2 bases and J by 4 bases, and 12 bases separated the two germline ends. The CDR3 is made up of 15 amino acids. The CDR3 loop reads CASSLPGAGTGELFF. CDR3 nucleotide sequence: TGCGCCAGCAGCTTACCGGGAGCCGGCACCGGGGAGCTGTTTTTT.

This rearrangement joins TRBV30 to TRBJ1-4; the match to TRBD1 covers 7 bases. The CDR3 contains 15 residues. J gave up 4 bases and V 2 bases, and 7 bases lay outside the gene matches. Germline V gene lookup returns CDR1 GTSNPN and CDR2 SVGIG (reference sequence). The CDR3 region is CAWSPLAGGNEKLFF. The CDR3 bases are TGTGCCTGGAGTCCCCTTGCAGGGGGTAATGAAAAACTGTTTTTT.

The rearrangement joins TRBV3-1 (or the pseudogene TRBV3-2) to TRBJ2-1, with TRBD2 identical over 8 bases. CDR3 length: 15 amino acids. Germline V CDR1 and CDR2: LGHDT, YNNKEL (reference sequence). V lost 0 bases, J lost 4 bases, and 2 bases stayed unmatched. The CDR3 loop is CASSQEVAGYNEQFF. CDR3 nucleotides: TGTGCCAGCAGCCAAGAGGTAGCGGGGTACAATGAGCAGTTCTTC.

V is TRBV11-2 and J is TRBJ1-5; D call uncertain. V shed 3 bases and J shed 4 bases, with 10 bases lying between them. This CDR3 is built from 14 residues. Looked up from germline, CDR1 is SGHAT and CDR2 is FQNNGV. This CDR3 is CASSFTPLNQPQHF. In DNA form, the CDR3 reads TGTGCCAGCAGCTTTACTCCATTGAATCAGCCCCAGCATTTT.

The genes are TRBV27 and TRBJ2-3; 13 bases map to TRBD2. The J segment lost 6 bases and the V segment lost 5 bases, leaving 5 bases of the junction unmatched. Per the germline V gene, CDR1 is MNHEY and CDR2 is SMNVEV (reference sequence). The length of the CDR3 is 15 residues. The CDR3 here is CASSLGLAGYDTQYF. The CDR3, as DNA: TGTGCCAGCAGTCTGGGACTAGCGGGATACGATACGCAGTATTTT.

The CDR3 is CASSQERLARYEQYF. As DNA, the CDR3 is TGTGCCAGCAGCCAAGAAAGGCTAGCTCGCTACGAGCAGTACTTC. The chain is built from TRBV4-2 and TRBJ2-7; a weak D match, TRBD2 (5 bases). Trimming removed 0 bases from V and 3 bases from J, with 12 bases in between. The CDR3 loop spans 15 amino acids. Germline CDR1 and CDR2: LGHNA and YNFKEQ.

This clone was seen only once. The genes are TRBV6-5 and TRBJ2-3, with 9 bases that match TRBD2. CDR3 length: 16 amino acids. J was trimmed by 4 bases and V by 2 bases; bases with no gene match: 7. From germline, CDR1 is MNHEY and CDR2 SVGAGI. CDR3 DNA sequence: TGTGCCAGCAGTTACCTGGCTAGCGGGAAGGCAGATACGCAGTATTTT. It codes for CASSYLASGKADTQYF.